The next 23 T cell receptor beta chains were all read from a single sample in a study of neurological immune-mediated disorders. TCRdb reanalysed the 5' RACE reads using MiXCR and keeps one entry per CDR3 protein. The table lists 30,000 or so distinct CDR3 sequences, 13% of them singletons. As for time point: technical triplicate 2. Material: CD4+ T cells from blood. All receptors derive from a female donor with HTLV-1-associated myelopathy (HAM/TSP).

In this sample, this clonotype turned up many times. The J gene is TRBJ1-1, the V gene TRBV20-1; TRBD1 aligns across 11 bases. CDR1 is DFQATT and CDR2 is SNEGSKA in the germline V gene (reference sequence). V trimming: 2 bases; J trimming: 5 bases; junction bases outside the gene matches: 7. The length of the CDR3 is 15 residues. CDR3 coding DNA: TGCAGTGCTAGATCAGGACAGGGGGCAGGGACTGAAGCTTTCTTT. Translation: CSARSGQGAGTEAFF.

This clonotype was seen repeatedly, ten times or more. This sequence joins TRBV6-1 and TRBJ1-6; weak D call: TRBD1 (6 bases). CDR1 and CDR2 from the germline V gene are MNHNS and SASEGT. V was clipped by 6 bases and J by 8 bases, with 17 bases between them. The CDR3 consists of 15 residues. CDR3 loop: CASSPVQGWHSPLHF. The CDR3, as DNA: TGTGCCAGCAGCCCCGTCCAGGGGTGGCATTCACCCCTCCACTTT.

This clonotype was counted ten times or more. The V gene is TRBV15, the J gene TRBJ2-2; D is ambiguous. The CDR3 contains 13 residues. Per germline, CDR1 LNHNV and CDR2 YYDKDF (reference sequence). With 1 base removed from V and 5 bases from J, the gap between germline ends came to 5 bases. CDR3 nucleotide sequence: TGTGCCACCAGCAGAGTGGGAACCGGGGAGCTGTTTTTT. This sequence encodes CATSRVGTGELFF.

This clonotype came up many times. This sequence joins TRBV12-3 or TRBV12-4 and TRBJ2-3, with 7 positions matching TRBD2. CDR3 length: 14 amino acids. V gave up 3 bases and J gave up 2 bases; unmatched junction bases: 2. The CDR3 reads CASSFREDTDTQYF. The CDR3 nucleotides are TGTGCCAGCAGTTTCCGGGAGGACACAGATACGCAGTATTTT.

This clonotype was seen ten or more times. V and J are TRBV20-1 and TRBJ2-7, with unresolved D. V lost 6 bases to trimming and J lost 1 base, with 16 bases between them. This CDR3 has 14 residues. The germline gives CDR1 DFQATT, CDR2 SNEGSKA (reference sequence). The CDR3 reads CSAAFPGVSYEQYF. CDR3 nucleotides: TGCAGTGCCGCTTTCCCAGGTGTGTCCTACGAGCAGTACTTC.

Ten or more counts support this clonotype. The rearrangement uses TRBV7-9 and TRBJ1-3; no firm D call. The length of the CDR3 is 14 residues. The germline CDR1 and CDR2 sequences are SEHNR and FQNEAQ (reference sequence). Deletions cut 4 bases from V and 0 bases from J, with 7 bases between. CDR3 nucleotide sequence: TGTGCCAGCAGCTACAGCACCTCTGGAAACACCATATATTTT. This codes for CASSYSTSGNTIYF. Based on the CDR3 plus reference TRBV7-9 and TRBJ1-3, the full variable domain is DTGVSQNPRHKITKRGQNVTFRCDPISEHNRLYWYRQTLGQGPEFLTYFQNEAQLEKSRLLSDRFSAERPKGSFSTLEIQRTEQGDSAMYLCASSYSTSGNTIYFGEGSWLTVV.

This clonotype showed up many times. The genes are TRBV25-1 and TRBJ1-1; D might be TRBD1 (5 bases). V was pared by 1 base and J by 2 bases, with 8 bases between. The CDR3 contains 14 residues. The germline V gene has CDR1 MGHDK and CDR2 SYGVNS. The CDR3 nucleotides are TGTGCCAGCAGTGAATTGGGGGAAAACACTGAAGCTTTCTTT. This gives the protein CASSELGENTEAFF.

This clonotype was seen at least ten times. CDR3 nucleotides: TGCGCCAGCAGCTTAACGCGAGGGAGCTCCTACGAGCAGTACTTC. Encoded protein: CASSLTRGSSYEQYF. This chain joins TRBV5-1 and TRBJ2-7; D perhaps matches TRBD2 (5 bases). The CDR3 runs to 15 residues. Germline V gene sequence: CDR1 SGHRS, CDR2 YFSETQ. The germline V and J ends were trimmed by 2 bases and 0 bases, with 12 bases remaining between them.

This clonotype was picked up many times. CDR3 sequence (DNA): TGTGCCAGCAGCTTACTGGGACAGGGTTATACTGAAGCTTTCTTT. Translation gives CASSLLGQGYTEAFF. The V and J genes are TRBV7-2 and TRBJ1-1, with TRBD1 identical over 9 bases. The CDR3 is 15 residues long. Trimming took 2 bases from V and 5 from J; bases not matched to a gene: 6. The germline CDR1 and CDR2 sequences are SGHTA and FQGNSA.

This clonotype has a count of ten or more. The J gene is TRBJ2-3, the V gene TRBV20-1, with TRBD2 matching over 11 bases. Germline V gene sequence: CDR1 DFQATT, CDR2 SNEGSKA (reference sequence). The CDR3 sequence is 14 residues long. After removal of 4 bases from V and 2 bases from J, the junction contained 2 bases not matched to a gene. CDR3 protein: CSANSGGDTDTQYF. CDR3 DNA: TGCAGTGCTAATAGCGGGGGGGACACAGATACGCAGTATTTT.

Ten or more counts support this clonotype. The V call is TRBV4-2, the J call TRBJ2-5, with D perhaps matching TRBD2 (5 bases). Trimming shortened V by 0 bases and J by 5 bases, and 16 bases separated the two germline ends. Per the germline V gene, CDR1 is LGHNA and CDR2 is YNFKEQ. CDR3 size: 16 residues. The CDR3 DNA sequence: TGTGCCAGCAGCCAAGAAGAGGTTAGCGTCCGGGAGACCCAGTACTTC. This codes for CASSQEEVSVRETQYF.

This clonotype qualifies as medium-sized. The chain recombines TRBV20-1 with TRBJ2-5, with 8 nucleotides matching TRBD2. CDR1 DFQATT and CDR2 SNEGSKA come from the germline V gene (reference sequence). J lost 2 bases, V lost 0 bases, and 8 bases had no gene match. This CDR3 has 16 residues. CDR3 in amino acids: CSARDFVAGKQETQYF. The CDR3 region has the DNA TGCAGTGCTAGAGATTTCGTAGCGGGGAAACAAGAGACCCAGTACTTC.

As to this clonotype: A junction end diverges from the germline sequence, so it may reflect a read error. The chain recombines TRBV7-9 with TRBJ2-7, with D perhaps given as TRBD1 or TRBD2 (5 bases each). In germline, CDR1 is SEHNR, CDR2 FQNEAQ (reference sequence). This CDR3 has 14 residues. For the CDR3, the DNA is TGTGCTAGCAGCTTAGGGGCCGTGGTGGGGGAGCGGTACTTC. Amino acids: CASSLGAVVGERYF.

This clonotype appeared many times. The rearrangement links TRBV7-9 to TRBJ2-2, with TRBD1 identical over 7 bases. V trimming: 5 bases; J trimming: 3 bases; junction bases outside the gene matches: 9. CDR1 and CDR2 from the germline V gene are SEHNR and FQNEAQ (reference sequence). This CDR3 comprises 16 residues. In DNA form, the CDR3 reads TGTGCCAGCAGCGTCCGACAGGGATCAGACACCGGGGAGCTGTTTTTT. It specifies CASSVRQGSDTGELFF. Drawing the rest from reference TRBV7-9 and TRBJ2-2, the complete variable domain is DTGVSQNPRHKITKRGQNVTFRCDPISEHNRLYWYRQTLGQGPEFLTYFQNEAQLEKSRLLSDRFSAERPKGSFSTLEIQRTEQGDSAMYLCASSVRQGSDTGELFFGEGSRLTVL.

This clonotype occurred many times. The chain has TRBV3-1 and TRBJ2-1; no reliable D call. V lost 2 bases to trimming and J lost 5 bases, with 4 bases between them. The CDR3 length is 12 residues. Looked up from germline, CDR1 is LGHDT and CDR2 is YNNKEL (reference sequence). The CDR3 bases are TGTGCCAGCAGCCAACTGAACAATGAGCAGTTCTTC. As protein: CASSQLNNEQFF.

This clonotype was counted ten times or more. The rearrangement uses TRBV28 and TRBJ1-5, with 11 bases aligning to TRBD1. J was trimmed by 0 bases and V by 6 bases; bases with no gene match: 10. Looked up from germline, CDR1 is MDHEN and CDR2 is SYDVKM. This CDR3 has 18 residues. DNA of the CDR3: TGTGCCAGCAGGGAACCGGGACAGGGGGTTTATAGCAATCAGCCCCAGCATTTT. It yields the protein CASREPGQGVYSNQPQHF.

This clonotype was seen repeatedly, ten times or more. V gene TRBV7-2 combines with J gene TRBJ2-7; 11 positions match TRBD2. V shed 3 bases and J 3 bases; nucleotides not matched to a gene: 1. The V gene's germline CDR1 is SGHTA and CDR2 FQGNSA. The CDR3 covers 14 residues. CDR3 sequence reads: CASSFSGGDYEQYF. CDR3 in DNA: TGTGCCAGCAGCTTTAGCGGGGGGGACTACGAGCAGTACTTC.

This clonotype was recorded at least ten times. The chain carries TRBV20-1 and TRBJ2-7; TRBD2 is a possible D gene (6 bases). Trimming cost V 4 bases and J 5 bases, with 15 bases left between them. Germline V gene data show CDR1 as DFQATT and CDR2 as SNEGSKA (reference sequence). The CDR3 length is 13 residues. In DNA, the CDR3 is TGCAGTGCTACGCGGTCGGGAGTCGACGAGCAGTACTTC. Its protein product is CSATRSGVDEQYF.

This clonotype was observed many times. The rearrangement joins TRBV24-1 to TRBJ1-1, with TRBD1 matching 7 bases. The CDR3 runs 12 residues. CDR1 is KGHDR, CDR2 SFDVKD, per germline. J lost 10 bases, V lost 2 bases, and 3 bases had no gene match. CDR3 DNA: TGTGCCACCAGTGATTCACAGGGGCGAGCTTTCTTT. Residues: CATSDSQGRAFF.

This clonotype was recorded many times. The chain recombines TRBV20-1 with TRBJ2-7; 15 positions match TRBD2. CDR1 is DFQATT, CDR2 SNEGSKA, per germline (reference sequence). V lost 5 bases to trimming and J lost 2 bases; unmatched junction nucleotides: 7. The CDR3 spans 16 residues. CDR3 DNA sequence: TGCAGTGCTCCCGGACTAGCGGGAGGGAGCACCTACGAGCAGTACTTC. It codes for CSAPGLAGGSTYEQYF.

In this sample, this clonotype turned up many times. The CDR3 is CASSYPVPGHGGTQYF. CDR3 DNA sequence: TGTGCCAGCAGTTACCCCGTACCCGGCCATGGTGGGACCCAGTACTTC. The chain recombines TRBV6-5 with TRBJ2-5, with D unresolved. CDR1 and CDR2 from the germline V gene are MNHEY and SVGAGI. The CDR3 runs to 16 residues. The germline V and J ends were trimmed by 2 bases and 7 bases, with 20 bases remaining between them.

By frequency in the sample, this clonotype is medium-sized. V and J are TRBV5-1 and TRBJ1-5; D unclear. Trimming shortened V by 0 bases and J by 4 bases, and 11 bases separated the two germline ends. CDR1 is SGHRS, CDR2 YFSETQ, per germline. The CDR3 extends over 15 amino acids. CDR3 region: CASSLDGRGNQPQHF. The CDR3 nucleotides read TGCGCCAGCAGCTTGGATGGGCGGGGAAATCAGCCCCAGCATTTT.

There are many counts of this clonotype. J is TRBJ1-1 and V is TRBV2, with TRBD1 identical over 7 bases. CDR3 length: 13 residues. V gave up 8 bases and J gave up 0 bases; unmatched junction bases: 3. Looked up from germline, CDR1 is SNHLY and CDR2 is FYNNEI. The CDR3 is CASAQGMNTEAFF. The CDR3 region has the DNA TGTGCCAGCGCACAGGGGATGAACACTGAAGCTTTCTTT.